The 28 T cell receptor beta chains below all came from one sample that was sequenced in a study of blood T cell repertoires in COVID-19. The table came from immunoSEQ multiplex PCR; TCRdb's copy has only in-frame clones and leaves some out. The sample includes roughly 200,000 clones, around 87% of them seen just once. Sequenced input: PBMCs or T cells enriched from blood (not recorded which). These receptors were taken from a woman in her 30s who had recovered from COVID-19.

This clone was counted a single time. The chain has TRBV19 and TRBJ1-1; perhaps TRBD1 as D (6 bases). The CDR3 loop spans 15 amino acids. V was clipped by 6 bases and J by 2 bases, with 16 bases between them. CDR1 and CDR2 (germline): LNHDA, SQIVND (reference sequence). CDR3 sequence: CASRDQGGTNTEAFF. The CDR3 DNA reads TGTGCCAGTAGGGATCAGGGAGGGACAAACACTGAAGCTTTCTTT.

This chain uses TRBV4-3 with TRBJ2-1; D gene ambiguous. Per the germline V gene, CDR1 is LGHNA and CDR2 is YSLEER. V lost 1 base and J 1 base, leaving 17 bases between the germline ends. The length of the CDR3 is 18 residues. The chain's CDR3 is CASSQGMPSEASYNEQFF. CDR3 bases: TGCGCCAGCAGCCAAGGGATGCCGAGCGAGGCTTCCTACAATGAGCAGTTCTTC.

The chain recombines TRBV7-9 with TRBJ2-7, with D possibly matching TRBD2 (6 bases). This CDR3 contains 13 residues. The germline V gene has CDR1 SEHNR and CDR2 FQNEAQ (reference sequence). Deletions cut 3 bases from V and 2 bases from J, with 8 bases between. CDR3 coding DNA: TGTGCCAGCAGCTTCCGGGAGACCTACGAGCAGTACTTC. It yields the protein CASSFRETYEQYF.

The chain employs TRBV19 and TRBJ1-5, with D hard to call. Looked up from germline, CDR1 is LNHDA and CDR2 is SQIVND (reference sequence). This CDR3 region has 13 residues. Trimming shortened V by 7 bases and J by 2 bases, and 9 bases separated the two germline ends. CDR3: CASTGDRNQPQHF. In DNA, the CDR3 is TGTGCCAGTACCGGAGATCGCAATCAGCCCCAGCATTTT.

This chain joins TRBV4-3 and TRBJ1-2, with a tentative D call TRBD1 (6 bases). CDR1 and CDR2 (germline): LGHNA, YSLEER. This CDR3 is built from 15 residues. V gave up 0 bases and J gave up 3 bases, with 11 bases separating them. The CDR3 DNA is TGCGCCAGCAGCCAAGATTCTGGACAGCACTATGGCTACACCTTC. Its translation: CASSQDSGQHYGYTF.

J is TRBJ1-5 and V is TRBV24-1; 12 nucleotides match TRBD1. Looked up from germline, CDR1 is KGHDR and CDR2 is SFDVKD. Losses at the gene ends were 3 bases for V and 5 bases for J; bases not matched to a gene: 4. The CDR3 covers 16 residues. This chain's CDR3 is CATSDGGTGGDQPQHF. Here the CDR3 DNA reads TGTGCCACCAGTGATGGTGGGACAGGGGGCGATCAGCCCCAGCATTTT.

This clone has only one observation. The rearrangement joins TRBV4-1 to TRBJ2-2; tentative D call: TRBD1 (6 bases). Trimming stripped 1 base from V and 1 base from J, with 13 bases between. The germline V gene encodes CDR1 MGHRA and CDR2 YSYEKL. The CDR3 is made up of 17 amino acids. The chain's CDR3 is CASSQVHRVKNTGELFF. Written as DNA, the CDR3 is TGCGCCAGCAGCCAAGTTCACAGGGTGAAGAACACCGGGGAGCTGTTTTTT.

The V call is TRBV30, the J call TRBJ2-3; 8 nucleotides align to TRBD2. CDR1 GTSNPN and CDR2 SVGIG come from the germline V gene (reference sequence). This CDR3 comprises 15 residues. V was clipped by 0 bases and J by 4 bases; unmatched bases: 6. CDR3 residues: CAWSVPAGGADTQYF. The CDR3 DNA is TGTGCCTGGAGTGTACCGGCGGGAGGAGCAGATACGCAGTATTTT.

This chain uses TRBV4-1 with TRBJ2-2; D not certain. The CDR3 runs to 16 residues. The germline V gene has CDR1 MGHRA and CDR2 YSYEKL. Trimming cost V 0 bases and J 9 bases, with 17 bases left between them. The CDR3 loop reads CASSQEDTNAARELFF. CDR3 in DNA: TGCGCCAGCAGCCAAGAAGACACCAACGCAGCCCGGGAGCTGTTTTTT.

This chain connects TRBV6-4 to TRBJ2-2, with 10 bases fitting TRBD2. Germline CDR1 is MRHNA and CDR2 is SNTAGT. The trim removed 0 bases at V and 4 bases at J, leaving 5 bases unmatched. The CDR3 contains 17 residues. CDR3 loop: CASSDSLVAGGTGELFF. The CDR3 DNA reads TGTGCCAGCAGTGACTCATTGGTAGCGGGAGGCACCGGGGAGCTGTTTTTT.

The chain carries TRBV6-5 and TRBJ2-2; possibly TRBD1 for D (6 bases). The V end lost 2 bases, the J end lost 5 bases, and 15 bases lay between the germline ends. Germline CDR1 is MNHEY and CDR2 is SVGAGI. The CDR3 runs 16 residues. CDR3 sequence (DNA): TGTGCCAGCAGTTACGCCACAGGGATGGGGACCGGGGAGCTGTTTTTT. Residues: CASSYATGMGTGELFF.

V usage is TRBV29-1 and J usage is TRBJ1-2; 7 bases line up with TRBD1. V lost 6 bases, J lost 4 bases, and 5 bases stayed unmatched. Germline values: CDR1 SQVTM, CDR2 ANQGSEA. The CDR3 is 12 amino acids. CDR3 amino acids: CSVPTGSYGYTF. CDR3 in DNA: TGCAGCGTCCCGACAGGGAGCTATGGCTACACCTTC.

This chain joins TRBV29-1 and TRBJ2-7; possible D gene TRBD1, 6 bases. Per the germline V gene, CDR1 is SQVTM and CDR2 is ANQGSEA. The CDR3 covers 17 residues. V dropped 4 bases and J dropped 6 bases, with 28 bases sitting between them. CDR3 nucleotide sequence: TGCAGCGTTGTCGGGACAATGGGGCCCGCCTGGGACCCCGAGCAGTACTTC. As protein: CSVVGTMGPAWDPEQYF.

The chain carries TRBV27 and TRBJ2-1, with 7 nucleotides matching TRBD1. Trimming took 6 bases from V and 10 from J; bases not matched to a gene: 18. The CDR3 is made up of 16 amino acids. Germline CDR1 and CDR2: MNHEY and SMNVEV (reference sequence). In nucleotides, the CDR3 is TGTGCCAGCAGCCCGGTGACAGGGTTCCTGACGTACGAGCAGTTCTTC. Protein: CASSPVTGFLTYEQFF.

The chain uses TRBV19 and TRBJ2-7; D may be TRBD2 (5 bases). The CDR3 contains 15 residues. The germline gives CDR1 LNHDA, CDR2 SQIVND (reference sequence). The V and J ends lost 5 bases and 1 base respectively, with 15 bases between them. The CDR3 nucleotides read TGTGCCAGTAGTCGCTGGAGCGGCCCATCCTACGAGCAGTACTTC. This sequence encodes CASSRWSGPSYEQYF.

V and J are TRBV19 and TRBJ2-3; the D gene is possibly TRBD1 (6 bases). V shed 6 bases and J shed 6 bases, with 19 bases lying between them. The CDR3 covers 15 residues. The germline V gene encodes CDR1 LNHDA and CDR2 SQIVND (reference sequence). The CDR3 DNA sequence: TGTGCCAGTAGCGACAGGCCCGGGGATGGGGATACGCAGTATTTT. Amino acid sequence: CASSDRPGDGDTQYF. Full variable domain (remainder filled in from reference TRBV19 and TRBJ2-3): DGGITQSPKYLFRKEGQNVTLSCEQNLNHDAMYWYRQDPGQGLRLIYYSQIVNDFQKGDIAEGYSVSREKKESFPLTVTSAQKNPTAFYLCASSDRPGDGDTQYFGPGTRLTVL.

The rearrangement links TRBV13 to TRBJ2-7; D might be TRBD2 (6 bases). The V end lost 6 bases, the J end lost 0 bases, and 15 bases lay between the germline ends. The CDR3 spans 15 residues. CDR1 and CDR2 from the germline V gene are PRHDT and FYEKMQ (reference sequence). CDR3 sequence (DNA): TGTGCCAGCAGAAAAGGAGGGACCAGCTCCTACGAGCAGTACTTC. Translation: CASRKGGTSSYEQYF.

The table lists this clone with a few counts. CDR3 sequence: CASSRGAQPSTDTQYF. In DNA, the CDR3 is TGTGCCAGCAGCCGTGGGGCGCAGCCTAGCACAGATACGCAGTATTTT. The rearrangement uses TRBV7-9 and TRBJ2-3; D might be TRBD1 (5 bases). The CDR3 loop spans 16 amino acids. Per germline, CDR1 SEHNR and CDR2 FQNEAQ (reference sequence). V gave up 5 bases and J gave up 0 bases, with 15 bases separating them.

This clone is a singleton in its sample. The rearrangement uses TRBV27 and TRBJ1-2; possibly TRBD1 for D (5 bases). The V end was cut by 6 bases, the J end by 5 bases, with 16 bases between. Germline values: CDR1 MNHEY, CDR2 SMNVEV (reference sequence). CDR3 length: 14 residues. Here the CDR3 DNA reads TGTGCCAGCAGGTTAGACAGCTCGGCATATGGCTACACCTTC. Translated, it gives CASRLDSSAYGYTF.

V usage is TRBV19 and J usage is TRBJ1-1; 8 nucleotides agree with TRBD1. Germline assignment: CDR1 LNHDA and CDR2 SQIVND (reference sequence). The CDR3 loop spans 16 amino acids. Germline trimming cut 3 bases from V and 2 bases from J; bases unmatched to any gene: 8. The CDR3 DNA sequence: TGTGCCAGTAGTATTATACCGGGGACAGGTAACACTGAAGCTTTCTTT. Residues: CASSIIPGTGNTEAFF. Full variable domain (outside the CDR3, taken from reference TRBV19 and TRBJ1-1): DGGITQSPKYLFRKEGQNVTLSCEQNLNHDAMYWYRQDPGQGLRLIYYSQIVNDFQKGDIAEGYSVSREKKESFPLTVTSAQKNPTAFYLCASSIIPGTGNTEAFFGQGTRLTVV.

CDR3 in DNA: TGCAGTCCCATAGGTGGGGCCCCGGACTCCTACGAGCAGTACTTC. It codes for CSPIGGAPDSYEQYF. The chain carries TRBV29-1 and TRBJ2-7; tentatively, D is TRBD1 (5 bases). The length of the CDR3 is 15 residues. Germline V lookup: CDR1 SQVTM, CDR2 ANQGSEA.

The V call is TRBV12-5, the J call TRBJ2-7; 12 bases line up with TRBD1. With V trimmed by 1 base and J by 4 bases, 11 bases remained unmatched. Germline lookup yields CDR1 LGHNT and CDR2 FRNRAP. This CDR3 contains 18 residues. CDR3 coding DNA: TGTGCTAGTGGTTTGGAACAATCCGGGACAGGGGGCATTTACGAGCAGTACTTC. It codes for CASGLEQSGTGGIYEQYF.

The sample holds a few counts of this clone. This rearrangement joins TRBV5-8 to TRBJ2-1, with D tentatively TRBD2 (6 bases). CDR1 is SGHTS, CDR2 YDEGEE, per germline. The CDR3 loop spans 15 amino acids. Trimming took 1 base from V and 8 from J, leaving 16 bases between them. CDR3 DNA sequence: TGTGCCAGCAGCTTGTATGGGGAGGCGGGCCATGAGCAGTTCTTC. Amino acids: CASSLYGEAGHEQFF.

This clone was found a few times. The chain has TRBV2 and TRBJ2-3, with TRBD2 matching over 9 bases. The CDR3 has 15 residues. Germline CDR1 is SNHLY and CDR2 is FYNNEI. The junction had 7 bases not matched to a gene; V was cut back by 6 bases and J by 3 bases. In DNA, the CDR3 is TGTGCCAGCAGCGCCGGGACTAGCAGTACAGATACGCAGTATTTT. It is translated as CASSAGTSSTDTQYF. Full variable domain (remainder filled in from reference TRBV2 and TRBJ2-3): EPEVTQTPSHQVTQMGQEVILRCVPISNHLYFYWYRQILGQKVEFLVSFYNNEISEKSEIFDDQFSVERPDGSNFTLKIRSTKLEDSAMYFCASSAGTSSTDTQYFGPGTRLTVL.

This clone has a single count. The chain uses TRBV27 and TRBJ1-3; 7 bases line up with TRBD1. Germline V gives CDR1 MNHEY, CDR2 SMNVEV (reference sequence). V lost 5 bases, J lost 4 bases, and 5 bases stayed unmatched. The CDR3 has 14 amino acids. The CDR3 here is CASSATGSGNTIYF. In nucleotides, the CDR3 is TGTGCCAGCAGTGCGACAGGGTCGGGAAACACCATATATTTT.

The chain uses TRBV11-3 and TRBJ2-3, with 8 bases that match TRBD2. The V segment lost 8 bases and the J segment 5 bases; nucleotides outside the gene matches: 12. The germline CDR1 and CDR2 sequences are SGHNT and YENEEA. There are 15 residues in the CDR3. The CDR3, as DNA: TGTGCCAGCTCCTTAGCGGGAAGAGAGGGAGATACGCAGTATTTT. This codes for CASSLAGREGDTQYF.

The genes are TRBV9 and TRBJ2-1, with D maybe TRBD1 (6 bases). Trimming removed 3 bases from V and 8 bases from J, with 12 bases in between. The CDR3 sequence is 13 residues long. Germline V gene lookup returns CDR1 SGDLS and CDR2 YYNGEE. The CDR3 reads CASSATGLYEQFF. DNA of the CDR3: TGTGCCAGCAGCGCCACAGGGCTGTATGAGCAGTTCTTC.

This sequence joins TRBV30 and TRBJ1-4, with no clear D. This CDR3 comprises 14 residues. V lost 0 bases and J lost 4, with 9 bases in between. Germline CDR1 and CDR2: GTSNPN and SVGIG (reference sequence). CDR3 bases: TGTGCCTGGAGTGTATCCAGGTTTAATGAAAAACTGTTTTTT. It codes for CAWSVSRFNEKLFF.